This TCR beta chain is drawn from a study of T cell responses to AZD1222 COVID-19 vaccine. General study findings and limits: The donors showed a predominance of white British ancestry and of females, with possible underestimation of clonal diversity.

About this clone itself: Its matching antigen is unknown.

Clones were read by immunoSEQ multiplex PCR, and TCRdb kept only the in-frame ones, dropping some. The sample has 120,000 to 150,000 clones, about 90% seen once. CDR3 length: 15 amino acids. Germline V gene lookup returns CDR1 KGHDR and CDR2 SFDVKD. The J segment lost 8 bases and the V segment lost 7 bases, leaving 9 bases of the junction unmatched. The sequence derives from an adult who received the AZD1222 COVID-19 vaccine. Sequenced material: peripheral blood, taken 28 days after the second AZD1222 dose. The chain recombines TRBV24-1 with TRBJ2-1, with 11 bases aligning to TRBD1. The CDR3 loop is CATRPGQGVLDEQFF. CDR3 nucleotides: TGTGCCACCAGACCGGGACAGGGGGTGTTGGATGAGCAGTTCTTC.